What follows describes a single TCR beta chain. The antigen it binds to is not known. The input lacks base qualities; no much larger clone sits a single base away. Other DNA sequences within the sample encode an identical CDR3. Each donor gave one peripheral blood draw, averaging approximately 0.12 L, which was collected into heparinised tubes. Using a panel that included CD45RO, CCR7, CD25, CD127, CD95 and CD27, naive, central memory, regulatory and stem cell-like memory CD4+ T cells were sorted on a BD FACSAria II. Purity was above 95% for every sorted population. PBMCs were isolated immediately by Lymphoprep density gradient centrifugation and stained directly without culture. So that batch effects would be minimized, each experiment stained and sorted samples in pairs, pairing one healthy donor with one patient. This sample was taken from a study of beta chain features in type 1 diabetes (dated by TCRdb to the late 2010s). With regard to the full study: Patients and healthy donors did not differ in mean age, gender distribution, total cell number or subset yield. A total of roughly 100 million sorted cells were examined across all samples, and RNA yield correlated strongly with the number of cells per subset. The study compared TCRB repertoires of sorted circulating CD4+ T cell subsets between recently diagnosed type 1 diabetes patients and matched healthy donors. Naive and central memory subsets were obtained from all 30 or so donors, but regulatory and stem cell-like memory subsets were isolated from only 8 patients and 8 healthy donors.

From a lookup of the germline V gene, CDR1 and CDR2 are SGHTA and FQGTGA. V loses 1 base of germline sequence and J loses 5 bases, and the interval between the two ends is 6 bases. The CDR3 numbers 13 residues from cysteine through phenylalanine. The DNA shown is the 39-base CDR3, in frame from base 1. Overall study outcomes, separate from this receptor: Naive, central memory and regulatory TCRB repertoires appeared to be more alike among patients than among healthy donors. Because small numbers of individuals were included in the HLA sub-analyses, any influence of HLA type on TCRB rearrangement was left unresolved. Type 1 diabetes patients showed a moderate but significant shortening of TCRB CDR3 length in all four CD4+ subsets. Patients with type 1 diabetes made fewer insertions and deleted more nucleotides at VDJ recombination sites, implying thymic rearrangement abnormalities. Shorter templates might have been favored by PCR, but patient and control samples were amplified and corrected together, so both groups would have been affected equally by any skew. Because cDNA rather than genomic DNA was sequenced, highly expressing activated cells could have been over-represented, although no difference in activation and CD3 levels was found between groups.

The entire isolated RNA was reverse transcribed using the High Capacity cDNA Reverse Transcription Kit, and thus expressed TCRB transcripts were sequenced. Naive, central memory and regulatory T cell samples underwent deep immunoSEQ sequencing, averaging approximately 3.5 million total reads per sample. Sorted cells were lysed in RLT buffer and RNA was extracted with DNase-treated RNeasy Micro or Mini kits, depending on cell number. Each cell subset was processed on its own to prevent cross-contamination, while patient and healthy donor samples were processed together. TCRB sequences were amplified from cDNA with the immunoSEQ multiplex PCR, producing 87-bp fragments spanning the CDR3 region. The amplicons were sequenced using the Illumina HiSeq platform. On the authors' methods: PCR bias was computationally corrected using synthetic template baselines, reads within Hamming distance 2 were collapsed, and singletons that could not be merged were discarded. Reads were aligned against IMGT to assign V, D and J genes, CDR3 length and insertions or deletions at six rearrangement sites. Within each subset, clonotype counts were normalized to sorted cell number, and only after that were true diversity and Gini coefficients computed with the tcR R package. The overlap coefficient, calculated on TCRB nucleotide sequences, was used to quantify repertoire sharing. Out-of-frame TCRB sequences from naive cells were analyzed as a proxy for the pre-selection repertoire. The table was pulled from immuneACCESS by TCRdb, which kept in-frame rearrangements only. Such tables lose some clones; where checked, under half of the loss comes from unresolved V genes, and the rest has no known cause. D and trimming come from the DNA, and the V and J calls and clone size come from that table. This sample is represented by over 700,000 clones; 15% to 20% of them were singletons. 0.02% to 0.025% of the sample lies in the top ten.

This sequence uses TRBV7-3 and TRBJ2-1, with no confident D gene call. The sequencing input was naive CD4+ T cells from blood. The sample's cell subset or site label, decoded: true naive CD4+ T cells. This TCR derives from a woman between 18 and 29 years old in good health. The DNA sequence is given as TGTGCCAGCAGCTTAAGGGCTAACAATGAGCAGTTCTTC. Its amino acids are CASSLRANNEQFF.